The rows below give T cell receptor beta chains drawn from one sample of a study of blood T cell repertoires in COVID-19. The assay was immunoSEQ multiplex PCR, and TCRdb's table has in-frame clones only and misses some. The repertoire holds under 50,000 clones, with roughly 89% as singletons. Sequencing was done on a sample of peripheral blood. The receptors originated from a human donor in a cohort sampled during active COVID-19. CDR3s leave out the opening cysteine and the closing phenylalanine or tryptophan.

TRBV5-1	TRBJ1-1	ASSLQGIDTEAF
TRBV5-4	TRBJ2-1	ASSRRLGTGGNEQF
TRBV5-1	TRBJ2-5	ASSGTGDYGGTQY
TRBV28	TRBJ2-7	ASRSAGDTYEQY
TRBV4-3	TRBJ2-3	ASSQSTGGPSTDTQY
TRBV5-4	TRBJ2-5	ASSLDAGQETQY
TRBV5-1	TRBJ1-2	ASSSDRGQGYT
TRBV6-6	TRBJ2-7	ASLQGNEQY
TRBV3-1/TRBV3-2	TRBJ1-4	ASSQDGQIVNEKLF
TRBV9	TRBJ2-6	ASSSRQNSGANVLT
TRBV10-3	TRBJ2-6	AIPGKGLAGAGANVLT
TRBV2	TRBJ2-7	ASSDARRPSYEQY
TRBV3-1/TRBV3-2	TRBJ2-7	ASSQGLGTGKVAYEQY
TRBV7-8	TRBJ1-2	ASSPGADRGYGYT
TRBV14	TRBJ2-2	ASSQNSGTTYTGELF
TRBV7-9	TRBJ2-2	ASSLRDSLGSGELF
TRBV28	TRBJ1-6	ASSPTHGQVNSPLH
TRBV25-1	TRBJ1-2	ASIGQLGYT
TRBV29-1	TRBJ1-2	SVGDGGNYGYT
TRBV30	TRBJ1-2	AWSPPGQYGYT
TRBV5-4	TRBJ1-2	ASSLQSTVNYGYT
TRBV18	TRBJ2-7	ASSPGNANEQY
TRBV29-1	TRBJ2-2	SALSGVGTGELF
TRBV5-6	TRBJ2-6	ASSSAGGANVLT
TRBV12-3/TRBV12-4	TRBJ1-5	ASSLAPNQPQH
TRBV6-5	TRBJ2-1	ASSPPQREYDEQF
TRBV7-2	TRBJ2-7	ASSFSRGSYEQY
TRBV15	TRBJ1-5	ATSRRGGPSNQPQH
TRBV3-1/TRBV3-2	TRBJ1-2	ASSQSGVGLGYGYT
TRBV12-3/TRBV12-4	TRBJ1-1	ASSPGRATEAF
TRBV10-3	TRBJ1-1	AIKLEGSTEAF
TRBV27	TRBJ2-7	ASSRGQASYEQY
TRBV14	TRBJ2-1	ASSPEGGHDNEQF
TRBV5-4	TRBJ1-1	ASSLDRGLTEAF
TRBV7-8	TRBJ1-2	ASSPRRTAIYGYT
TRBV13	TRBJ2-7	ASSLEGLAGGRYEQY
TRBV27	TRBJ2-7	ASSFGEGATYEQY
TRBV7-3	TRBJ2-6	ASSPQPRDYTGANVLT
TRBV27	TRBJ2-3	ASRGWTSGSGSPTTDTQY
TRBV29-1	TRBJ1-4	SVGASSTNEKLF
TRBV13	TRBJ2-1	ASRRFRTSGGVGRNEQF
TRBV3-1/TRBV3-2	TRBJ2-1	ASSRRGLINEQF
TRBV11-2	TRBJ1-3	ASRRAISGNTIY
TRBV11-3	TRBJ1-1	ASSFGPGGSAF
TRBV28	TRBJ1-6	ASSFTGQGLNNSPLH
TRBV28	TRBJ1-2	ASSLITGFGGYT
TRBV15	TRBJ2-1	ATSREQGNEQF
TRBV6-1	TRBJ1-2	ASSEAGQGNYGYT